The rows below give T cell receptor beta chains drawn from one sample of a study of cytomegalovirus exposure and HLA in healthy donors. Produced via immunoSEQ multiplex PCR; TCRdb's table is partial and in-frame only. The sample includes under 110,000 clones, 65% to 80% of them seen just once. Sample: PBMCs. These receptors originate from a woman between 45 and 60 years old in good health and CMV-seropositive. Both conserved end residues are trimmed from each CDR3. The order of the fields is V gene, clone size, J gene, CDR3 protein. Expanded clones are given a class, and other clones once, few, many or no size at all.

v_call: TRBV6-5
clone_size: -
j_call: TRBJ1-3
cdr3_aa: ASRRTGDSGNTIY

v_call: TRBV29-1
clone_size: -
j_call: TRBJ2-7
cdr3_aa: SVVYSYEQY

v_call: TRBV4-1
clone_size: -
j_call: TRBJ2-7
cdr3_aa: ASSPRRQGGYEQY

v_call: TRBV7-9
clone_size: -
j_call: TRBJ1-1
cdr3_aa: ASSTPGWATEAF

v_call: TRBV28
clone_size: -
j_call: TRBJ1-2
cdr3_aa: ASSSLDTGFRGYT

v_call: TRBV13
clone_size: once
j_call: TRBJ2-2
cdr3_aa: ASSLQNTGELF

v_call: TRBV5-4
clone_size: -
j_call: TRBJ2-6
cdr3_aa: ASSSGSGANVLT

v_call: TRBV5-1
clone_size: -
j_call: TRBJ1-6
cdr3_aa: ASSLDTGQGGGRPLH

v_call: TRBV7-9
clone_size: -
j_call: TRBJ1-6
cdr3_aa: ASSDTLGEGSPLH

v_call: TRBV7-2
clone_size: -
j_call: TRBJ2-2
cdr3_aa: ASSLRGVNTAELF

v_call: TRBV6-5
clone_size: -
j_call: TRBJ1-2
cdr3_aa: ASSEQELSYGYT

v_call: TRBV7-2
clone_size: -
j_call: TRBJ1-5
cdr3_aa: ASSLNGDQPQH

v_call: TRBV28
clone_size: -
j_call: TRBJ2-5
cdr3_aa: ASSFTSGQETQY

v_call: TRBV2
clone_size: once
j_call: TRBJ2-3
cdr3_aa: ASSLLASPGDTQY

v_call: TRBV10-3
clone_size: -
j_call: TRBJ1-1
cdr3_aa: AISRGSLIQDTEAF

v_call: TRBV7-2
clone_size: -
j_call: TRBJ1-5
cdr3_aa: ASSRQGSQPQH